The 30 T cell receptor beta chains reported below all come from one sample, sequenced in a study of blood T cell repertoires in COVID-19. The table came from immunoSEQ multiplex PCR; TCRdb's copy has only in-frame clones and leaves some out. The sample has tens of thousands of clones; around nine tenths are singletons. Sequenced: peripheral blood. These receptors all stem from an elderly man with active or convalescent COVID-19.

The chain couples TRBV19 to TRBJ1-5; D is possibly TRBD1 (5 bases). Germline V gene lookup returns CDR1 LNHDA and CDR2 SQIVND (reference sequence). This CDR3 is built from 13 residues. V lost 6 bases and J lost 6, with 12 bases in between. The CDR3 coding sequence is TGTGCCAGTAGCGTCAGGGCTCTTCAGCCCCAGCATTTT. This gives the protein CASSVRALQPQHF.

Here the CDR3 DNA reads TGTGCCAGCAGCTCCGCCCGGGACACTGAAGCTTTCTTT. Protein: CASSSARDTEAFF. The genes are TRBV7-9 and TRBJ1-1; D call uncertain. The germline V gene has CDR1 SEHNR and CDR2 FQNEAQ (reference sequence). The germline V and J ends were trimmed by 4 bases and 3 bases, with 9 bases remaining between them. CDR3 length: 13 amino acids.

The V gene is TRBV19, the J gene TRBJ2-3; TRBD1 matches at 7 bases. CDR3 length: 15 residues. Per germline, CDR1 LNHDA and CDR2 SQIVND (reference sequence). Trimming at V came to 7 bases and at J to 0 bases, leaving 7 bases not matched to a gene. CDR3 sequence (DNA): TGTGCCAGTACCCTGGGGGACAGTAGCACAGATACGCAGTATTTT. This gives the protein CASTLGDSSTDTQYF. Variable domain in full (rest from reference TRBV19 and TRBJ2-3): DGGITQSPKYLFRKEGQNVTLSCEQNLNHDAMYWYRQDPGQGLRLIYYSQIVNDFQKGDIAEGYSVSREKKESFPLTVTSAQKNPTAFYLCASTLGDSSTDTQYFGPGTRLTVL.

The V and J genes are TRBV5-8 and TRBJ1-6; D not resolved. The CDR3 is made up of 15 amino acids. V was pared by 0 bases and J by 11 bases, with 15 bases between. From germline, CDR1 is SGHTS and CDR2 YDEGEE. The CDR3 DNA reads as TGTGCCAGCAGCTTGGAACCGGGGATACGCGCACCCCTCCACTTT. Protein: CASSLEPGIRAPLHF.

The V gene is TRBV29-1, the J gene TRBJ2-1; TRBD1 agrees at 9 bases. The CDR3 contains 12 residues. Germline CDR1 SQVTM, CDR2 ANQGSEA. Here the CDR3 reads CAHGTGYNEQFF. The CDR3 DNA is TGCGCGCATGGGACAGGGTACAATGAGCAGTTCTTC.

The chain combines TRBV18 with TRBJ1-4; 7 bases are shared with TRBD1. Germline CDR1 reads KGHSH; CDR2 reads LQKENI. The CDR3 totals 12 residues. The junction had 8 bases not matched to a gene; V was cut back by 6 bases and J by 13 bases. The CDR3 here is CASSHQTGSLFF. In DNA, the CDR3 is TGTGCCAGCTCTCACCAGACAGGGTCACTGTTTTTT.

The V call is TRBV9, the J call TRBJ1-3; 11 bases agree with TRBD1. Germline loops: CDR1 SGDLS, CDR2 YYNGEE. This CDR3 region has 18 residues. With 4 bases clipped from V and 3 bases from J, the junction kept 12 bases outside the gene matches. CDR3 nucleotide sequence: TGTGCCAGCAGCCCAGAGAAGGGACAGGGGGTTGGTGGAAACACCATATATTTT. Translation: CASSPEKGQGVGGNTIYF.

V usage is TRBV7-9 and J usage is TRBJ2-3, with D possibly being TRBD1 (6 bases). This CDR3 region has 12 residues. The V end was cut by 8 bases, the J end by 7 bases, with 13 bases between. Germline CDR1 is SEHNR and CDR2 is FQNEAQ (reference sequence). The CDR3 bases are TGTGCCAGCGGACGAACAGGGTATACGCAGTATTTT. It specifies CASGRTGYTQYF.

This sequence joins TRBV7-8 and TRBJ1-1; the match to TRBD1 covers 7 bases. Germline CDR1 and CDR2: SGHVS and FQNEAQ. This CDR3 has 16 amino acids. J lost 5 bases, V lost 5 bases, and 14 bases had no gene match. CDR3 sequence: CASSPRDSQFTTEAFF. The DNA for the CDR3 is TGTGCCAGCAGCCCGAGGGACAGTCAGTTCACAACTGAAGCTTTCTTT. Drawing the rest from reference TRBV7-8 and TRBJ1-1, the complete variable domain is GAGVSQSPRYKVAKRGQDVALRCDPISGHVSLFWYQQALGQGPEFLTYFQNEAQLDKSGLPSDRFFAERPEGSVSTLKIQRTQQEDSAVYLCASSPRDSQFTTEAFFGQGTRLTVV.

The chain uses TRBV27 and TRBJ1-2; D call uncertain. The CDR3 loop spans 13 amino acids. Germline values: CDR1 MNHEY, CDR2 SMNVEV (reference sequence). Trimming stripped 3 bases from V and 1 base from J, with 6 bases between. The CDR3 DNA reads TGTGCCAGCAGTTTTTCAGTTAACTATGGCTACACCTTC. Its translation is CASSFSVNYGYTF.

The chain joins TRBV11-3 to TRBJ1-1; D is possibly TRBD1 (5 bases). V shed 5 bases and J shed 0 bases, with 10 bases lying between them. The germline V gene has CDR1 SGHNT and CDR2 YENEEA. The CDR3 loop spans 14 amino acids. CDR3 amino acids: CASSNRQLNTEAFF. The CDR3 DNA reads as TGTGCCAGCAGCAACCGACAGCTGAACACTGAAGCTTTCTTT.

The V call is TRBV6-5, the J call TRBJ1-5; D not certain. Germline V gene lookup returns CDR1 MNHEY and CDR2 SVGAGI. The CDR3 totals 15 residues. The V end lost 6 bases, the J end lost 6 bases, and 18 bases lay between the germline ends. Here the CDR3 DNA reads TGTGCCAGCAGCCCCGAGGCGGGCTGGGCTCAGCCCCAGCATTTT. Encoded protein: CASSPEAGWAQPQHF.

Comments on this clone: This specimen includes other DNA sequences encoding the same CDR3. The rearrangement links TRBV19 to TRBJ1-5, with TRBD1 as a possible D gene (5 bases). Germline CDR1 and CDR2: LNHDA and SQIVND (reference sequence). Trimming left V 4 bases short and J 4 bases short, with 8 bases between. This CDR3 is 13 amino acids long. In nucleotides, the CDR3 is TGTGCCAGTAGTACCCAGGGTAATCAGCCCCAGCATTTT. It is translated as CASSTQGNQPQHF. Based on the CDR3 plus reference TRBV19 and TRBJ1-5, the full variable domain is DGGITQSPKYLFRKEGQNVTLSCEQNLNHDAMYWYRQDPGQGLRLIYYSQIVNDFQKGDIAEGYSVSREKKESFPLTVTSAQKNPTAFYLCASSTQGNQPQHFGDGTRLSIL.

CDR3 sequence reads: CAWSTGTYNEQFF. The CDR3 nucleotides read TGTGCCTGGTCGACAGGTACCTACAATGAGCAGTTCTTC. The chain is built from TRBV30 and TRBJ2-1, with D tentatively TRBD1 (6 bases). CDR1 is GTSNPN, CDR2 SVGIG, per germline (reference sequence). V lost 5 bases to trimming and J lost 2 bases, with 10 bases between them. The CDR3 consists of 13 residues.

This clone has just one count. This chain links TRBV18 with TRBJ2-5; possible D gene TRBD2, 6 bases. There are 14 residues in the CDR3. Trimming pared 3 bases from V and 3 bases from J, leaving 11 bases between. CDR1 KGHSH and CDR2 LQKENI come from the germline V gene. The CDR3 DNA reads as TGTGCCAGCTCACCTTCGGGACTGGAAGAGACCCAGTACTTC. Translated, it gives CASSPSGLEETQYF.

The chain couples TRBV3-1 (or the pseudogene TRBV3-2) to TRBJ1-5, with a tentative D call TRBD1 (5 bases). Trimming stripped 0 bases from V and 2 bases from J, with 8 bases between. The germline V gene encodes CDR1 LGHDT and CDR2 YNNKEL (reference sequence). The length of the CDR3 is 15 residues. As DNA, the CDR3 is TGTGCCAGCAGCCAAGATGTACAGGGCAATCAGCCCCAGCATTTT. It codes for CASSQDVQGNQPQHF.

The DNA for the CDR3 is TGTGCCTGGAGTTTTACCGGGGGAAACTATGGCTACACCTTC. Translating it yields CAWSFTGGNYGYTF. The chain couples TRBV30 to TRBJ1-2; D perhaps matches TRBD1 (5 bases). Trimming removed 2 bases at V and 2 bases at J, with 12 bases between. This CDR3 has 14 residues. Germline CDR1 and CDR2: GTSNPN and SVGIG (reference sequence).

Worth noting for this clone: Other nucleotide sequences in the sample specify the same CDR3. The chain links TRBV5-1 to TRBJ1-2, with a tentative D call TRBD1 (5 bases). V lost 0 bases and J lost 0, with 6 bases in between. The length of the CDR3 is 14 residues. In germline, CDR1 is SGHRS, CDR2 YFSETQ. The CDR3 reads CASSLATANYGYTF. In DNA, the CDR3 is TGCGCCAGCAGCTTGGCGACAGCTAACTATGGCTACACCTTC.

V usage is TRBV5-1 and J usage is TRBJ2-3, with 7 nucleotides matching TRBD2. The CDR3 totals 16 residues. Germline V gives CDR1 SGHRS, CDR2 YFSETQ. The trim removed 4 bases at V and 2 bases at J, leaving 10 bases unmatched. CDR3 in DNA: TGCGCCAGCAGCGGGAGCGGGGCAATTAACACAGATACGCAGTATTTT. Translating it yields CASSGSGAINTDTQYF.

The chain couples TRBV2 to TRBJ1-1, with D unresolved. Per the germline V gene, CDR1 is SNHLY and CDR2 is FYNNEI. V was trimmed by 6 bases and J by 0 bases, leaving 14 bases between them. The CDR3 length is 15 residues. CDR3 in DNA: TGTGCCAGCAGACCTCAGTCCGCCGTGAACACTGAAGCTTTCTTT. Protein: CASRPQSAVNTEAFF.

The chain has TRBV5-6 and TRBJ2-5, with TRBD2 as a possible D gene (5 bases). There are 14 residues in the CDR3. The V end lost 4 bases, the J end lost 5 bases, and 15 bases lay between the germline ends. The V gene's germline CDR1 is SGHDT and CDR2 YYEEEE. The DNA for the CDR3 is TGTGCCAGCAGCCCTTACTCGGGGTTCGAGACCCAGTACTTC. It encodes CASSPYSGFETQYF.

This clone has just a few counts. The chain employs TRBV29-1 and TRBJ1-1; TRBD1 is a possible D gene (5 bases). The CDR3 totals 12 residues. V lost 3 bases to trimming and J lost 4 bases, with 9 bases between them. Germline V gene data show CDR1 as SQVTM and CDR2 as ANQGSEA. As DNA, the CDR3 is TGCAGCGTTGACGGGGGTGGCACTGAAGCTTTCTTT. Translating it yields CSVDGGGTEAFF.

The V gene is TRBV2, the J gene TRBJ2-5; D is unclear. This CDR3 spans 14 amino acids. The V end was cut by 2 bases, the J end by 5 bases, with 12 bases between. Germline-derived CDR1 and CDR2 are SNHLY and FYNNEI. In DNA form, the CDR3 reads TGTGCCAGCAGTGAACCTTTTGCGTGGGAGACCCAGTACTTC. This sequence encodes CASSEPFAWETQYF.

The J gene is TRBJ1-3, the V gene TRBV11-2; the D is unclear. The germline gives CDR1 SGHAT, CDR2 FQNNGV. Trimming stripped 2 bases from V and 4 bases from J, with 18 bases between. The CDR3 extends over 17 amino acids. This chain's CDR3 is CASSLNGRGAQGNTIYF. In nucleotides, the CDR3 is TGTGCCAGCAGCTTAAACGGCCGGGGAGCCCAAGGAAACACCATATATTTT.

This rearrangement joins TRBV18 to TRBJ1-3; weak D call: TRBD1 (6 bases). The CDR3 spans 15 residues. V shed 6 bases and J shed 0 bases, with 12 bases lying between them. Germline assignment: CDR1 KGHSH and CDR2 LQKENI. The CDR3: CASSNLDSSGNTIYF. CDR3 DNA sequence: TGTGCCAGCTCTAACCTGGACAGCTCTGGAAACACCATATATTTT.

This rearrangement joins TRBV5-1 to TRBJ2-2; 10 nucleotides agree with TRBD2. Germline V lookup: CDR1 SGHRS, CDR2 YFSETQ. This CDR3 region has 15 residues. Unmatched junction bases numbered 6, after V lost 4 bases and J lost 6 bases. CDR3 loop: CASSLSGRAAGELFF. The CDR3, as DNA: TGCGCCAGCAGCCTAAGCGGGAGGGCCGCCGGGGAGCTGTTTTTT.

CDR3 nucleotide sequence: TGTGCCGTTGGAAACTCGGACAGGGTGAATGAAAAACTGTTTTTT. Its protein product is CAVGNSDRVNEKLFF. This rearrangement joins TRBV6-5 to TRBJ1-4; the match to TRBD1 covers 8 bases. Per germline, CDR1 MNHEY and CDR2 SVGAGI. V lost 11 bases and J lost 5; bases outside the gene matches: 13. The CDR3 totals 15 residues.

CDR3 nucleotides: TGCGCCAGCAGCTTGGAACCGGGACTAGCGGGGCACACAGATACGCAGTATTTT. It translates to CASSLEPGLAGHTDTQYF. V gene TRBV5-1 combines with J gene TRBJ2-3, with 13 bases fitting TRBD2. The CDR3 sequence is 18 residues long. V was pared by 0 bases and J by 2 bases, with 6 bases of the junction left unmatched. The V gene's germline CDR1 is SGHRS and CDR2 YFSETQ. The full variable domain, rest sourced from reference TRBV5-1 and TRBJ2-3, is KAGVTQTPRYLIKTRGQQVTLSCSPISGHRSVSWYQQTPGQGLQFLFEYFSETQRNKGNFPGRFSGRQFSNSRSEMNVSTLELGDSALYLCASSLEPGLAGHTDTQYFGPGTRLTVL.

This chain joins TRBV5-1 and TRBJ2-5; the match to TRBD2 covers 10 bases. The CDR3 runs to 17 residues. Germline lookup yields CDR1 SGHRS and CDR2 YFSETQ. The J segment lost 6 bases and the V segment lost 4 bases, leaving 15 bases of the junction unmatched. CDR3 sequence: CASSGLSSGRAGQTQYF. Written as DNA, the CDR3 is TGCGCCAGCAGCGGGCTATCTAGCGGGAGAGCGGGGCAGACCCAGTACTTC.

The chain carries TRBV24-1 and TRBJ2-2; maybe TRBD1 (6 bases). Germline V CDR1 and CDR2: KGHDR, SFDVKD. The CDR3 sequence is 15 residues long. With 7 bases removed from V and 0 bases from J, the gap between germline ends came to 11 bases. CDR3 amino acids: CATRGDRTNTGELFF. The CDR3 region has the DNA TGTGCCACCAGAGGAGACAGGACGAACACCGGGGAGCTGTTTTTT.